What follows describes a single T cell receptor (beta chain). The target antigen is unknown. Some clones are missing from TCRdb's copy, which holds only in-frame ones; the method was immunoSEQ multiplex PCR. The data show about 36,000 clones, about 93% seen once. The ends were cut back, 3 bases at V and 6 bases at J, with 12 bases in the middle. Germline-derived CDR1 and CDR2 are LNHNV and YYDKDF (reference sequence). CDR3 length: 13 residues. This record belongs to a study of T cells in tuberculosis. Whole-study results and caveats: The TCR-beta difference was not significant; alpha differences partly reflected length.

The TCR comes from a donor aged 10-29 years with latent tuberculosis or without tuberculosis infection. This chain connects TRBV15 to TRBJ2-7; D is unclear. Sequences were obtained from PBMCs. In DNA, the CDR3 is TGTGCCACCAGCAGTGGTCGGTTTAGCGAGCAGTACTTC. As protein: CATSSGRFSEQYF.